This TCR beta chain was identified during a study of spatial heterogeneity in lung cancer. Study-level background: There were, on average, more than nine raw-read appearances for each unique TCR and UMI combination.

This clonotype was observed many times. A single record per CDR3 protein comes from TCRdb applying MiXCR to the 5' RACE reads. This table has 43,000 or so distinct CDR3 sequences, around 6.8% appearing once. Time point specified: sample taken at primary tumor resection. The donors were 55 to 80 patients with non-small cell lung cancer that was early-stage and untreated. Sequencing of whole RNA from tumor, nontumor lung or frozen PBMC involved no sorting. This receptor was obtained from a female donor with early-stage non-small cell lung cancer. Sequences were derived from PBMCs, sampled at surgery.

For the CDR3, the DNA is TGTGCCAGCAGCTTGTTACAGGGGGTCCCAGATACGCAGTATTTT. Its translation is CASSLLQGVPDTQYF. This chain links TRBV5-6 with TRBJ2-3; TRBD1 aligns across 8 bases. V shed 1 base and J 4 bases; nucleotides not matched to a gene: 5. The CDR3 extends over 15 amino acids. CDR1 and CDR2 from the germline V gene are SGHDT and YYEEEE.